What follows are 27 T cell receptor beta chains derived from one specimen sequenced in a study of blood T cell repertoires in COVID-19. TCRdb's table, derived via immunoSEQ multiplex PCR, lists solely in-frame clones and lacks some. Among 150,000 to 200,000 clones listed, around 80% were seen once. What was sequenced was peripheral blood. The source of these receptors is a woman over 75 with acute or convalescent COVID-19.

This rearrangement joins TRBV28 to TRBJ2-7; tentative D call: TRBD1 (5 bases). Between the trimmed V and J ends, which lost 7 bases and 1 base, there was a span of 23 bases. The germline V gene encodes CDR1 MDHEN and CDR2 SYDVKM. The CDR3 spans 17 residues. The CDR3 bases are TGTGCCAGCATACCACCGCAGGGCTCTCATACTTCCTACGAGCAGTACTTC. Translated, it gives CASIPPQGSHTSYEQYF.

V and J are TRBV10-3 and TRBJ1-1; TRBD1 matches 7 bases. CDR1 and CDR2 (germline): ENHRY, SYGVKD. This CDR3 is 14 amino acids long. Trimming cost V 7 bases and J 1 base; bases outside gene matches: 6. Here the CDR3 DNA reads TGTGCCATCAACGGGGGACAGACGAACACTGAAGCTTTCTTT. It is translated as CAINGGQTNTEAFF.

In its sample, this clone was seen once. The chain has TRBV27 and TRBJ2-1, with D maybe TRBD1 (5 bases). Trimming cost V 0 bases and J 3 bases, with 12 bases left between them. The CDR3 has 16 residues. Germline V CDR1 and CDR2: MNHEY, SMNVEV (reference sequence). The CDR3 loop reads CASSLSSRALYNEQFF. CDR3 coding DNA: TGTGCCAGCAGTTTATCGAGCAGGGCCCTCTACAATGAGCAGTTCTTC.

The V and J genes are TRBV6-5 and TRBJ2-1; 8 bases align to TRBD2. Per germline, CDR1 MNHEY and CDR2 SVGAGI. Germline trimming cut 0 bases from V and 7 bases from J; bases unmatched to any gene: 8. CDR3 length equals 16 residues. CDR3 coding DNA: TGTGCCAGCAGTTACTCGATACAGCGGGAGATTAATGAGCAGTTCTTC. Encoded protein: CASSYSIQREINEQFF.

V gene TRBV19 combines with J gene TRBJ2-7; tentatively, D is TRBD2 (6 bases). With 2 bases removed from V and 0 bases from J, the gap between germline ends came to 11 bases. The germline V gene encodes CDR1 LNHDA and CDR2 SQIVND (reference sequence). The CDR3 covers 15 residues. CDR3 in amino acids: CASSIKGGVSYEQYF. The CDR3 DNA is TGTGCCAGTAGTATAAAAGGCGGGGTCTCCTACGAGCAGTACTTC.

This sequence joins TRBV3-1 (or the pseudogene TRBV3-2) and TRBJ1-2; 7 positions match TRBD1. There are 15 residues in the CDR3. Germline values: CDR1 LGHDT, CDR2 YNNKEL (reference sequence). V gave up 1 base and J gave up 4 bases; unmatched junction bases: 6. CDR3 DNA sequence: TGTGCCAGCAGCCAAGGACAGGGCCTGATCTATGGCTACACCTTC. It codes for CASSQGQGLIYGYTF.

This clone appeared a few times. CDR3: CASSLARGPYEQYF. The CDR3 DNA reads as TGTGCCAGCAGTTTGGCCAGGGGGCCCTACGAGCAGTACTTC. The chain couples TRBV6-5 to TRBJ2-7, with TRBD1 matching over 8 bases. The junction had 4 bases not matched to a gene; V was cut back by 4 bases and J by 2 bases. Germline assignment: CDR1 MNHEY and CDR2 SVGAGI. The CDR3 totals 14 residues.

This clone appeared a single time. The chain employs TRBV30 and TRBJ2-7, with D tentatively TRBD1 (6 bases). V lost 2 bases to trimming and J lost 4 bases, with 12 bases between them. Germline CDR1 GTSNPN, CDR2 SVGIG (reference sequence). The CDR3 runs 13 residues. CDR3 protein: CAWSQGWGYEQYF. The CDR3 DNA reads TGTGCCTGGAGTCAGGGGTGGGGATACGAGCAGTACTTC. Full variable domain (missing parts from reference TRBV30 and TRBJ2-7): SQTIHQWPATLVQPVGSPLSLECTVEGTSNPNLYWYRQAAGRGLQLLFYSVGIGQISSEVPQNLSASRPQDRQFILSSKKLLLSDSGFYLCAWSQGWGYEQYFGPGTRLTVT.

CDR3 residues: CASSVTYRGYGYTF. The CDR3 region has the DNA TGTGCCAGCAGCGTAACGTACCGGGGGTATGGCTACACCTTC. The chain uses TRBV9 and TRBJ1-2; D possibly corresponds to TRBD1 (5 bases). V dropped 1 base and J dropped 5 bases, with 12 bases sitting between them. The CDR3 sequence is 14 residues long. In germline, CDR1 is SGDLS, CDR2 YYNGEE.

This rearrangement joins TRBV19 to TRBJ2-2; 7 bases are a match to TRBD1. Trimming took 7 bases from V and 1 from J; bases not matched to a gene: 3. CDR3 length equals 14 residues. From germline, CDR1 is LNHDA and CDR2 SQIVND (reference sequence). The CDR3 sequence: CASTGQENTGELFF. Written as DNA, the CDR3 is TGTGCCAGTACAGGACAGGAGAACACCGGGGAGCTGTTTTTT.

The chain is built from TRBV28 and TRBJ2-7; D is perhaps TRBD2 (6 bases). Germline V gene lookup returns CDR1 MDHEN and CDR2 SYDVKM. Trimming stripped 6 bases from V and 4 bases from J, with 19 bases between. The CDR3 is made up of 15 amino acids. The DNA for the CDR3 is TGTGCCAGCAGCAGCTCGGGACTCACACTTTACGAGCAGTACTTC. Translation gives CASSSSGLTLYEQYF.

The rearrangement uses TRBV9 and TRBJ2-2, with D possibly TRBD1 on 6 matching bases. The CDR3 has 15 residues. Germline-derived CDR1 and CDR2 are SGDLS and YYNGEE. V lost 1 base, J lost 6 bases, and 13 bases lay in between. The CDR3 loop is CASSVSTGLSGELFF. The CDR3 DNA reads TGTGCCAGCAGCGTATCCACAGGGCTGTCCGGGGAGCTGTTTTTT.

For the CDR3, the DNA is TGTGCCAGCAGCTTTGCCGAGACCGGGGAGCTGTTTTTT. It specifies CASSFAETGELFF. V and J are TRBV11-1 and TRBJ2-2; D ambiguous. The ends were cut back, 3 bases at V and 5 bases at J, with 7 bases in the middle. There are 13 residues in the CDR3. Germline CDR1 reads SGHAT; CDR2 reads FQDESV (reference sequence).

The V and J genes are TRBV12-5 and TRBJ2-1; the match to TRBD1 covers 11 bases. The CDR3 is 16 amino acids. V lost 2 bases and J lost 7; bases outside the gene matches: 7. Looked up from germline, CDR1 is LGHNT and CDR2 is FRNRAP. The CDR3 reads CASGLPGQGAFNEQFF. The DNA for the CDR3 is TGTGCTAGTGGTTTGCCTGGACAGGGGGCTTTTAATGAGCAGTTCTTC.

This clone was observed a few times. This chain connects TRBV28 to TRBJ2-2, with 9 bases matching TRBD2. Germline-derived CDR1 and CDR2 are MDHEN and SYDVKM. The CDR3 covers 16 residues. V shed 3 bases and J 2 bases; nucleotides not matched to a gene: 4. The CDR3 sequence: CASSFWTSANTGELFF. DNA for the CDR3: TGTGCCAGCAGTTTCTGGACTAGCGCCAACACCGGGGAGCTGTTTTTT.

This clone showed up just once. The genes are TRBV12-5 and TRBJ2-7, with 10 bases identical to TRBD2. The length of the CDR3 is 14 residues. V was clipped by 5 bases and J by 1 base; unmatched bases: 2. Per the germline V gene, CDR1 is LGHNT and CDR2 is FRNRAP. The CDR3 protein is CASGNSGGSYEQYF. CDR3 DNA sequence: TGTGCTAGTGGTAATAGCGGGGGGTCCTACGAGCAGTACTTC. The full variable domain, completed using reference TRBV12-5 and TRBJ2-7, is DARVTQTPRHKVTEMGQEVTMRCQPILGHNTVFWYRQTMMQGLELLAYFRNRAPLDDSGMPKDRFSAEMPDATLATLKIQPSEPRDSAVYFCASGNSGGSYEQYFGPGTRLTVT.

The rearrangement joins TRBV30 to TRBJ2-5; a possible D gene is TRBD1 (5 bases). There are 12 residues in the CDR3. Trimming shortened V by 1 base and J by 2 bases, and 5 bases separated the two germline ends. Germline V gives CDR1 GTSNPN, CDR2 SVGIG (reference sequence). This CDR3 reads CAWSGQQETQYF. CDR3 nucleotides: TGTGCCTGGAGTGGACAGCAAGAGACCCAGTACTTC.

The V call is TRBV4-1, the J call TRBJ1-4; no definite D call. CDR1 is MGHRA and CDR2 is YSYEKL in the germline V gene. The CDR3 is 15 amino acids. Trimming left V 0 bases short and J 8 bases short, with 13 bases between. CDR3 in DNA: TGCGCCAGCAGCCAAGATGTGGGCTGGGTGGAAAAACTGTTTTTT. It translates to CASSQDVGWVEKLFF.

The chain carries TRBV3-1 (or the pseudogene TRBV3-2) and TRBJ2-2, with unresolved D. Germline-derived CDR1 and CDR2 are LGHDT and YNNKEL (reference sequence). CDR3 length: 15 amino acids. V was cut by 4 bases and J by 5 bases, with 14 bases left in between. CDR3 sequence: CASSPRHFLTGELFF. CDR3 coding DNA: TGTGCCAGCAGCCCACGCCATTTTCTAACCGGGGAGCTGTTTTTT.

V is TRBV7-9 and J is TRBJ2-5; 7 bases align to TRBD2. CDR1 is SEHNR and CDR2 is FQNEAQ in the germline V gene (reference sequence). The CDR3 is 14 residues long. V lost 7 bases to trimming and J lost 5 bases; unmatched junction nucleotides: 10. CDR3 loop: CASNRPMGGETQYF. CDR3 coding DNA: TGTGCCAGCAACCGACCCATGGGGGGGGAGACCCAGTACTTC.

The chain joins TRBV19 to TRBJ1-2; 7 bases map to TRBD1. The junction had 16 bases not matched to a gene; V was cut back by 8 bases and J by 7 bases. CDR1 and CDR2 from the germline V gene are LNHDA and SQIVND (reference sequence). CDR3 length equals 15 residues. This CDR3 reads CASVDDSRGDGGYTF. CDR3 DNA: TGTGCCAGTGTAGATGATTCCAGGGGGGACGGTGGCTACACCTTC.

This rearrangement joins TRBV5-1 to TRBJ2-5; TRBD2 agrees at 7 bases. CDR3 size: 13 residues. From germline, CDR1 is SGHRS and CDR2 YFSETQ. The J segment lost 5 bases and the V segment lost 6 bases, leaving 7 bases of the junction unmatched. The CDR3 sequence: CASMTSPSETQYF. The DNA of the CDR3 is TGCGCCAGCATGACTAGCCCCTCGGAGACCCAGTACTTC.

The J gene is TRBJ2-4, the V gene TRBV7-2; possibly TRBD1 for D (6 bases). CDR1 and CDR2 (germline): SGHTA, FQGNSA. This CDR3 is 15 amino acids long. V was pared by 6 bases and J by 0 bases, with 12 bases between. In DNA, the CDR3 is TGTGCCAGCAGTCAGGGGAATATAGCCAAAAACATTCAGTACTTC. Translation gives CASSQGNIAKNIQYF.

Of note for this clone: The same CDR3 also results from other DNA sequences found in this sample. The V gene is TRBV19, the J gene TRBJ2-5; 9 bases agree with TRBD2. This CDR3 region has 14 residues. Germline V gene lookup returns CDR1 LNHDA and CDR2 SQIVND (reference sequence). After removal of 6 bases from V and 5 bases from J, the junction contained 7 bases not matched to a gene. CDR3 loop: CASSPGLAGETQYF. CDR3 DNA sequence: TGTGCCAGTAGCCCGGGACTAGCAGGGGAGACCCAGTACTTC.

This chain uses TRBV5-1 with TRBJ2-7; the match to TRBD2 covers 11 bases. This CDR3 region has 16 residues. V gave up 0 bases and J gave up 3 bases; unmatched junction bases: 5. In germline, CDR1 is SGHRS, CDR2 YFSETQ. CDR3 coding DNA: TGCGCCAGCAGCTTGGAACCGGGACTAGCGGTCTACGAGCAGTACTTC. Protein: CASSLEPGLAVYEQYF.

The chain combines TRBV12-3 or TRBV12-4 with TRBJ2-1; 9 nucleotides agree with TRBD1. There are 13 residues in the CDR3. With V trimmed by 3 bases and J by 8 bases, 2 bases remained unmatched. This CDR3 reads CASSFRQGDEQFF. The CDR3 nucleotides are TGTGCCAGCAGTTTCAGACAGGGGGATGAGCAGTTCTTC.

CDR3 residues: CAWTQTGPPTNEKLFF. For the CDR3, the DNA is TGTGCCTGGACCCAGACAGGGCCCCCAACTAATGAAAAACTGTTTTTT. The genes are TRBV30 and TRBJ1-4, with 7 bases aligning to TRBD1. Trimming removed 4 bases from V and 0 bases from J; junction bases left unmatched: 8. Germline loops: CDR1 GTSNPN, CDR2 SVGIG (reference sequence). There are 16 residues in the CDR3.